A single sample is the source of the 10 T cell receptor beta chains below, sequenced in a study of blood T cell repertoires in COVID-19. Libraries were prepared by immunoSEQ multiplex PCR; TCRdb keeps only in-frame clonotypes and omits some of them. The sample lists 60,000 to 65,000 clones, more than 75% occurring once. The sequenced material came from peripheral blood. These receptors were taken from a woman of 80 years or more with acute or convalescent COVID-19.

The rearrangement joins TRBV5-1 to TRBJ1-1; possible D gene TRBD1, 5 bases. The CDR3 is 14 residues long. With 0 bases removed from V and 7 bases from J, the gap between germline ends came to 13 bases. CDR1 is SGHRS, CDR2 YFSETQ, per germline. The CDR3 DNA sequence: TGCGCCAGCAGCTTGGGCACCGCGGGGGGTGAAGCTTTCTTT. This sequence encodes CASSLGTAGGEAFF.

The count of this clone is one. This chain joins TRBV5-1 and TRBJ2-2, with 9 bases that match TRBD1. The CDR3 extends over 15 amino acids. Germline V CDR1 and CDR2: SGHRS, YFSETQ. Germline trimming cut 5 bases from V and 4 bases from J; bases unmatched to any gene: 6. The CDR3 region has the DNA TGCGCCAGCAGACGGACAGGGGAGGGCACCGGGGAGCTGTTTTTT. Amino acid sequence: CASRRTGEGTGELFF. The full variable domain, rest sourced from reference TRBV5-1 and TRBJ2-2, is KAGVTQTPRYLIKTRGQQVTLSCSPISGHRSVSWYQQTPGQGLQFLFEYFSETQRNKGNFPGRFSGRQFSNSRSEMNVSTLELGDSALYLCASRRTGEGTGELFFGEGSRLTVL.

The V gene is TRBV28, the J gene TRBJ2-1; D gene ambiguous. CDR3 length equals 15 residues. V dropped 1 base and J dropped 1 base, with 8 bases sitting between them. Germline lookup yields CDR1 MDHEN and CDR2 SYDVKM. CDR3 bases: TGTGCCAGCAGTTTATCAGGATGGTCCTACAATGAGCAGTTCTTC. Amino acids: CASSLSGWSYNEQFF.

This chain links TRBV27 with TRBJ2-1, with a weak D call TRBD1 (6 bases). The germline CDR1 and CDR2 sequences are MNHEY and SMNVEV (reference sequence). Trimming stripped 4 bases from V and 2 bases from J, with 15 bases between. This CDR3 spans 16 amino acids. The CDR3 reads CASSSNSGTTYNEQFF. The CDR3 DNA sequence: TGTGCCAGCAGTTCTAATTCCGGGACAACCTACAATGAGCAGTTCTTC.

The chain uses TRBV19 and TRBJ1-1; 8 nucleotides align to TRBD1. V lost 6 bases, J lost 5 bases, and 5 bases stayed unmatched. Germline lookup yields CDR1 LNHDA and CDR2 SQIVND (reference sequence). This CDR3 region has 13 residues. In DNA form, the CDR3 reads TGTGCCAGTAGCCCTACAGGGGGAACTGAAGCTTTCTTT. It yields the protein CASSPTGGTEAFF.

The CDR3 DNA reads TGTGCCAGCAGCCTACAGGGGGCAAAGACTGAAGCTTTCTTT. It specifies CASSLQGAKTEAFF. V usage is TRBV28 and J usage is TRBJ1-1; 9 nucleotides match TRBD1. The CDR3 sequence is 14 residues long. J gave up 5 bases and V 6 bases, and 7 bases lay outside the gene matches. The V gene's germline CDR1 is MDHEN and CDR2 SYDVKM.

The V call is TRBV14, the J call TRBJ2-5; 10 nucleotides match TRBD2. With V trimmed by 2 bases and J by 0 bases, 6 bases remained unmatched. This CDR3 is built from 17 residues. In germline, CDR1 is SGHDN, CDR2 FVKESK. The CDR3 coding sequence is TGTGCCAGCAGCCAAAGCGGGGGGGGCTTACACCAAGAGACCCAGTACTTC. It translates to CASSQSGGGLHQETQYF.

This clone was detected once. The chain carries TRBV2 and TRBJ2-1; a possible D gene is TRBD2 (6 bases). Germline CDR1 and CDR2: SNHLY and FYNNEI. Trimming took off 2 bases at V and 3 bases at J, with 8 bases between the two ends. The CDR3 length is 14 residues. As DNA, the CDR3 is TGTGCCAGCAGTGAAAGGCGGGACTACAATGAGCAGTTCTTC. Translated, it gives CASSERRDYNEQFF.

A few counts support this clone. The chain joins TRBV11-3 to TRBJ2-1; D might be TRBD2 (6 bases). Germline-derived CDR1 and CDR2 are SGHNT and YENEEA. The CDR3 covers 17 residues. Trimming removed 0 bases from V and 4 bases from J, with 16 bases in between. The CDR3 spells CASSLDLKGTYYNEQFF. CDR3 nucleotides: TGTGCCAGCAGCTTAGATCTTAAAGGGACTTATTACAATGAGCAGTTCTTC.

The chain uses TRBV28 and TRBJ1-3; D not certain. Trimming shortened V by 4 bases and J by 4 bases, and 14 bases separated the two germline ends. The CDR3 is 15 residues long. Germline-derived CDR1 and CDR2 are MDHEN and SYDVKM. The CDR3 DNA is TGTGCCAGCAGTTCGGGGTCGAGGGTCGGAAACACCATATATTTT. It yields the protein CASSSGSRVGNTIYF.